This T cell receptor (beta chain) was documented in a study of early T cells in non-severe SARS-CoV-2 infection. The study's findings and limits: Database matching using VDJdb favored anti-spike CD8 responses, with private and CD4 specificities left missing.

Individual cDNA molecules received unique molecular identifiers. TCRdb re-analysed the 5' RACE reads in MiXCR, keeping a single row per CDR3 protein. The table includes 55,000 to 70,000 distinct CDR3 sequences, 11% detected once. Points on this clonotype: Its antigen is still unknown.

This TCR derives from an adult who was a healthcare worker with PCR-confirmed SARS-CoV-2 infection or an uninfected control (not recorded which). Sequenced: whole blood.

The CDR3 reads CASTGTGRNTGELFF. The DNA of the CDR3 is TGTGCCAGCACCGGGACAGGGAGAAACACCGGGGAGCTGTTTTTT. The chain uses TRBV6-6 and TRBJ2-2; 9 nucleotides align to TRBD1. V was pared by 7 bases and J by 2 bases, with 5 bases of the junction left unmatched. The germline gives CDR1 MNHNY, CDR2 SVGAGI (reference sequence). The CDR3 is made up of 15 amino acids.